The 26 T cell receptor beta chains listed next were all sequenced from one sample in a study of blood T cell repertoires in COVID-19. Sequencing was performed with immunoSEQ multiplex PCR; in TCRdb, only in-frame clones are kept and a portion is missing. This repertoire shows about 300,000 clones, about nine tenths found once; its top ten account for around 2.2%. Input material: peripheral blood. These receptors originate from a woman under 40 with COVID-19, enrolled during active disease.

The CDR3 spells CASSFLQDLSGNTIYF. CDR3 DNA: TGTGCCAGCAGCTTTCTACAGGACCTCTCTGGAAACACCATATATTTT. The chain carries TRBV11-1 and TRBJ1-3; a possible D gene is TRBD1 (5 bases). V gave up 3 bases and J gave up 0 bases, with 12 bases separating them. Germline CDR1 is SGHAT and CDR2 is FQDESV (reference sequence). The CDR3 covers 16 residues.

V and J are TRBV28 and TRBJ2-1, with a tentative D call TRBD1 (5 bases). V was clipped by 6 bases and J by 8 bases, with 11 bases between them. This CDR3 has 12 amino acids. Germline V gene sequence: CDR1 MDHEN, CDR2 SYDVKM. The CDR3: CASRGRGDEQFF. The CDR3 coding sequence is TGTGCCAGCAGGGGGCGCGGCGATGAGCAGTTCTTC.

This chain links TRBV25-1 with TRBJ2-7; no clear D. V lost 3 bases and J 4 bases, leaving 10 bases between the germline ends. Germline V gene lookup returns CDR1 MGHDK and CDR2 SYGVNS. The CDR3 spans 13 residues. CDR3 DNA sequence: TGTGCCAGCAGTGAGGCCGGAGCGTACGAGCAGTACTTC. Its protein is CASSEAGAYEQYF.

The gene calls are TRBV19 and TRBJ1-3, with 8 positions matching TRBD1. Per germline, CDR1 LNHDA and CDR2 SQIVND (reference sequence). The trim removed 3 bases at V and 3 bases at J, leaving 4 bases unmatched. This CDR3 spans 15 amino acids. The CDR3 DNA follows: TGTGCCAGTAGTATGGACAGGGTTGGTGGAAACACCATATATTTT. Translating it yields CASSMDRVGGNTIYF.

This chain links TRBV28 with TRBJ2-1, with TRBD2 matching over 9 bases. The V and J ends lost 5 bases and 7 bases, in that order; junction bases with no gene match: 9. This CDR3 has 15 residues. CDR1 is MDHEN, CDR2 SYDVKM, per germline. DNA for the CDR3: TGTGCCAGCAGTCTGAGCGGGAGGTCGAGGAATGAGCAGTTCTTC. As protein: CASSLSGRSRNEQFF. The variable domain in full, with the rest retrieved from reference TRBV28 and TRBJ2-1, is DVKVTQSSRYLVKRTGEKVFLECVQDMDHENMFWYRQDPGLGLRLIYFSYDVKMKEKGDIPEGYSVSREKKERFSLILESASTNQTSMYLCASSLSGRSRNEQFFGPGTRLTVL.

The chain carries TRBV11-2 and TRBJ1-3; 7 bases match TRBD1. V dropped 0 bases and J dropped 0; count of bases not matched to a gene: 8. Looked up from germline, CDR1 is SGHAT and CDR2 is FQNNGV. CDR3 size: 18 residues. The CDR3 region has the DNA TGTGCCAGCAGCTTAGATGGGGGACAGAGCCCCTCTGGAAACACCATATATTTT. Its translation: CASSLDGGQSPSGNTIYF.

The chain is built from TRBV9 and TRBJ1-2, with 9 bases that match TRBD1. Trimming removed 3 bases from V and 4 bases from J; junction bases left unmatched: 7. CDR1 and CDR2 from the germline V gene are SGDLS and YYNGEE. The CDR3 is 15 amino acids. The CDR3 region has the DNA TGTGCCAGCAGCGCTCGACAGGGGGAGGTCTATGGCTACACCTTC. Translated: CASSARQGEVYGYTF.

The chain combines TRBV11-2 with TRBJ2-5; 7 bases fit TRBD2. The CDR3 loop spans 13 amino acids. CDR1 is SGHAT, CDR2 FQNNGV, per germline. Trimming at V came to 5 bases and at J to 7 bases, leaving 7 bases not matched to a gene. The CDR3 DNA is TGTGCCAGCAGCCAGGCGGGAGTGGGGACCCAGTACTTC. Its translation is CASSQAGVGTQYF.

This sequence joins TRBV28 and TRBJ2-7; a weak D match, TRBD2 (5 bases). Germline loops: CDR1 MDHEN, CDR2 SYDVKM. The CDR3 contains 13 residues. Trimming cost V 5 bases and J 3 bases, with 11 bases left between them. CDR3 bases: TGTGCCAGCAGTCGCGGGCGAGACTACGAGCAGTACTTC. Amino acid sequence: CASSRGRDYEQYF.

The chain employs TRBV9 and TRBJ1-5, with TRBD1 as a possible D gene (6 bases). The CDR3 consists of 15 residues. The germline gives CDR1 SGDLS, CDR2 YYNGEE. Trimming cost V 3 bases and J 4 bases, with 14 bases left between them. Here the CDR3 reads CASSGLYRENQPQHF. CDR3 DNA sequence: TGTGCCAGCAGCGGGCTATACAGGGAAAATCAGCCCCAGCATTTT.

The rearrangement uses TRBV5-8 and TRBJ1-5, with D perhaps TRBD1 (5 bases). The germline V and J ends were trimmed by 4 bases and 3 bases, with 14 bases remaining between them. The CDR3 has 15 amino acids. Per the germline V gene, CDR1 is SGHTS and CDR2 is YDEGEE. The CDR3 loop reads CASSAGRTFNQPQHF. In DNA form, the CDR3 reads TGTGCCAGCAGCGCGGGACGGACCTTCAATCAGCCCCAGCATTTT.

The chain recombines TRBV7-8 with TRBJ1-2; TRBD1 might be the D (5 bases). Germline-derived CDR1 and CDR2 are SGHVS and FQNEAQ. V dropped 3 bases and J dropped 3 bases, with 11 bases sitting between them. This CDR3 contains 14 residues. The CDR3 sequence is CASSFSKGDYGYTF. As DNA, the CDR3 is TGTGCCAGCAGCTTCAGCAAAGGGGACTATGGCTACACCTTC.

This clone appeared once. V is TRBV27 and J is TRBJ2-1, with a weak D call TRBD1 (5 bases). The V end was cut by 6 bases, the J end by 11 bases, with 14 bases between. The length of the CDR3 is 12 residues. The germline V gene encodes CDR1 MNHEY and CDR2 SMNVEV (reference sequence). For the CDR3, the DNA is TGTGCCAGCAGCGGCGTAGGGGCACAGCAGTTCTTC. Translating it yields CASSGVGAQQFF.

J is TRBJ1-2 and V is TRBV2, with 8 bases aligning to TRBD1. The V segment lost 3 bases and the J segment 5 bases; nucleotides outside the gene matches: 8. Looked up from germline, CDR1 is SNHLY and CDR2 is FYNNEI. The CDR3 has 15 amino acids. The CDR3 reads CASSEGQEIWYGYTF. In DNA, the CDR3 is TGTGCCAGCAGTGAGGGACAGGAAATCTGGTATGGCTACACCTTC.

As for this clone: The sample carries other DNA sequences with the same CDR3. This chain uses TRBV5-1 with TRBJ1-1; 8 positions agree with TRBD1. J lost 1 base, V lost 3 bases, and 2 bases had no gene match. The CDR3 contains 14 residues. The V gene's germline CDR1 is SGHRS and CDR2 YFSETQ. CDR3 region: CASSSGQGNTEAFF. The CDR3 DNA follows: TGCGCCAGCAGCTCAGGACAGGGGAACACTGAAGCTTTCTTT.

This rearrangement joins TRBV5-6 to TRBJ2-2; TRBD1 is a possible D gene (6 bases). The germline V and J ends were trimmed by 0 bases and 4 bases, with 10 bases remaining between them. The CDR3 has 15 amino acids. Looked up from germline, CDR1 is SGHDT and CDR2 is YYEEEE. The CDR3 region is CASSLAARGTGELFF. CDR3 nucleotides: TGTGCCAGCAGCTTGGCCGCCAGGGGCACCGGGGAGCTGTTTTTT. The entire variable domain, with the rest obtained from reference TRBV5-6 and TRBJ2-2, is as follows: DAGVTQSPTHLIKTRGQQVTLRCSPKSGHDTVSWYQQALGQGPQFIFQYYEEEERQRGNFPDRFSGHQFPNYSSELNVNALLLGDSALYLCASSLAARGTGELFFGEGSRLTVL.

CDR3 in DNA: TGTGCCAGCAGTTTTGGGACAGGGGCCAACCTATATCCCATGAACACTGAAGCTTTCTTT. Translated: CASSFGTGANLYPMNTEAFF. V is TRBV28 and J is TRBJ1-1; 10 positions match TRBD1. V lost 3 bases to trimming and J lost 0 bases; unmatched junction nucleotides: 16. The CDR3 is 20 residues long. The germline CDR1 and CDR2 sequences are MDHEN and SYDVKM.

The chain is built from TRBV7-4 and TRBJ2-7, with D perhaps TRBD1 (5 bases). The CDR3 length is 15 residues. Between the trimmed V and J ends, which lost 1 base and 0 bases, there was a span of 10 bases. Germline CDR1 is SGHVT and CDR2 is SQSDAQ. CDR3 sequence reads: CASSLDPQASYEQYF. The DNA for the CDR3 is TGTGCCAGCAGCTTAGACCCACAGGCCTCCTACGAGCAGTACTTC. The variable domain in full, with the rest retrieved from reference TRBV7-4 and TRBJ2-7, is GAGVSQSPRYKVAKRGRDVALRCDSISGHVTLYWYRQTLGQGSEVLTYSQSDAQRDKSGRPSGRFSAERPERSVSTLKIQRTEQGDSAVYLCASSLDPQASYEQYFGPGTRLTVT.

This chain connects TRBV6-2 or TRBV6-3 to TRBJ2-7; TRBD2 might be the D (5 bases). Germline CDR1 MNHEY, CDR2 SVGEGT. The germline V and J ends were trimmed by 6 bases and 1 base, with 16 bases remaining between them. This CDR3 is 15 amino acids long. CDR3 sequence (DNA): TGTGCCAGCAGCCGACCTAGCAGCGGTTCCTACGAGCAGTACTTC. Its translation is CASSRPSSGSYEQYF.

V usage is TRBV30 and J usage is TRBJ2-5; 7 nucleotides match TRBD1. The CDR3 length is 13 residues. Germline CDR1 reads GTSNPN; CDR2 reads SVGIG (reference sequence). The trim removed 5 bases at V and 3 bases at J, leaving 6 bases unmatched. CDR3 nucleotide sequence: TGTGCCTGGGCGACAGGGAAGGAAGAGACCCAGTACTTC. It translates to CAWATGKEETQYF.

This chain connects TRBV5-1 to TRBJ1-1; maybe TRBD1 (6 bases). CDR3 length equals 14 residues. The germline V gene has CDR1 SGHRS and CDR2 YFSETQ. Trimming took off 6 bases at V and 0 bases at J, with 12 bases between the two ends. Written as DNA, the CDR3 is TGCGCCAGCAACCCGGGACAAATGAACACTGAAGCTTTCTTT. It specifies CASNPGQMNTEAFF. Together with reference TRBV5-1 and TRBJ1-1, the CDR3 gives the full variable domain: KAGVTQTPRYLIKTRGQQVTLSCSPISGHRSVSWYQQTPGQGLQFLFEYFSETQRNKGNFPGRFSGRQFSNSRSEMNVSTLELGDSALYLCASNPGQMNTEAFFGQGTRLTVV.

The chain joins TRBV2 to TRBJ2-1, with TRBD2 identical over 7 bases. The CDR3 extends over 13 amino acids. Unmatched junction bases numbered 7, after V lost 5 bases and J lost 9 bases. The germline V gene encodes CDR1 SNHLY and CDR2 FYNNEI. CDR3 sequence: CASSKDSGLEQFF. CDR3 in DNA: TGTGCCAGCAGTAAAGATAGCGGGCTTGAGCAGTTCTTC.

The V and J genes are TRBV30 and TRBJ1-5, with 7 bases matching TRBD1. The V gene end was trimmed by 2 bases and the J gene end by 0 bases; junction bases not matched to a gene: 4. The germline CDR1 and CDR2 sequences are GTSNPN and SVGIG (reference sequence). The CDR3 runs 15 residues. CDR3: CAWSSGQASNQPQHF. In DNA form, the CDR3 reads TGTGCCTGGAGTAGCGGACAGGCTAGCAATCAGCCCCAGCATTTT.

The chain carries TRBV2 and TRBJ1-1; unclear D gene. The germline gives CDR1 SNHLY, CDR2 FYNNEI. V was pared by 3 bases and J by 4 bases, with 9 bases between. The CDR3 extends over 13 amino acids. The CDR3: CASSEWRFTEAFF. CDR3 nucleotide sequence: TGTGCCAGCAGTGAGTGGAGGTTCACTGAAGCTTTCTTT.

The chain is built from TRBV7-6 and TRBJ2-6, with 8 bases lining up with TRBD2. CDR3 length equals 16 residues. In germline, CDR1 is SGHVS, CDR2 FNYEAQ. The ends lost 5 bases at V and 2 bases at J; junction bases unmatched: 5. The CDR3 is CASSTSGGAGANVLTF. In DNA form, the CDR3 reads TGTGCCAGCAGCACCTCCGGGGGGGCTGGGGCCAACGTCCTGACTTTC.

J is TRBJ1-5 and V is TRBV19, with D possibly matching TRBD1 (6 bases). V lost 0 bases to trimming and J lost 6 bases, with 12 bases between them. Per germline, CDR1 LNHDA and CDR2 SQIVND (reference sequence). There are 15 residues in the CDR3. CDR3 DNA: TGTGCCAGTAGTATAGATCGGCAGGGGCCTCAGCCCCAGCATTTT. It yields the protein CASSIDRQGPQPQHF.